The rows below give T cell receptor beta chains drawn from one sample of a study of Graves' ophthalmopathy and Graves' hyperthyroidism. TCRdb independently ran MiXCR on the multiplex PCR reads; one entry per CDR3 protein. Of about 1.2 million distinct CDR3 sequences in the sample, about 40% were seen once. The sequenced sample consisted of peripheral blood or thyroid tissue (not recorded which). The receptors here all came from an adult man with Graves' hyperthyroidism. Both conserved end residues are part of each CDR3. D genes are given only for firm matches.

TRBV30	.	TRBJ1-2	CAWSIRPGGYTF
TRBV15	.	TRBJ1-5	CATSSGRSNQPQHF
TRBV7-6	TRBD1	TRBJ1-2	CASSIGGWGRANYGYTF
TRBV6-5	.	TRBJ1-1	CASSYTANTEAFF
TRBV25-1	.	TRBJ1-3	CASSLDGPSGNTIYF
TRBV7-9	TRBD1	TRBJ1-4	CASSLAGQGYTNEKLFF
TRBV29-1	TRBD1	TRBJ2-2	CSEQGSGELFF
TRBV10-3	TRBD1	TRBJ1-2	CASSPTGLGGYTF
TRBV2	TRBD1	TRBJ2-1	CASSPGQGAHEQFF
TRBV19	TRBD1	TRBJ1-5	CASSAYRTGLNQPQHF
TRBV28	.	TRBJ1-5	CASRSPGPQHF
TRBV6-6	.	TRBJ1-2	CASSLAGQGKYGYTF
TRBV24-1	.	TRBJ1-2	CATRGNYGYTF
TRBV12-3/TRBV12-4	.	TRBJ2-5	CASSPGGGGRETQYF
TRBV12-3/TRBV12-4	.	TRBJ1-1	CASSPGHPFTEAFF
TRBV28	.	TRBJ2-7	CASSPRRDREDEQYF
TRBV27	TRBD1	TRBJ2-7	CASSMTGATYEQYF
TRBV15	.	TRBJ1-5	CATSRDPATTASNQPQHF
TRBV15	TRBD1	TRBJ2-2	CATSQGQAAGELFF
TRBV7-8	.	TRBJ2-7	CASSFSSSEQYF
TRBV15	.	TRBJ1-2	CATSRAGGFYGYTF
TRBV7-2	TRBD1	TRBJ2-7	CASSTGVGIYEQYF
TRBV15	.	TRBJ2-7	CATSSEGLAVYEQYF
TRBV7-6	.	TRBJ1-5	CASLPGVFNSNQPQHF
TRBV28	.	TRBJ2-7	CATEPGGSYEQYF
TRBV7-2	.	TRBJ1-6	CASGLLGANNSPLHF
TRBV12-3/TRBV12-4	.	TRBJ2-5	CASSSRVGTQYF
TRBV11-1	.	TRBJ2-7	CASSAPLYEQYF
TRBV29-1	.	TRBJ2-2	CSVDGPGPNTGELFF
TRBV27	TRBD2	TRBJ2-7	CASTDTAAGAYEQYF
TRBV10-3	TRBD1	TRBJ2-7	CAIRGDRGRTGSYEQYF
TRBV7-8	TRBD1	TRBJ1-5	CASSSGNRGSNQPQHF
TRBV29-1	.	TRBJ2-2	CSVAGTAGGWTGELFF
TRBV19	.	TRBJ2-2	CASRQTRGLNTGELFF
TRBV10-3	TRBD1	TRBJ2-7	CASSPWDRAQPPSYEQYF
TRBV4-2	.	TRBJ2-7	CASSQVTGAAEQYF
TRBV29-1	.	TRBJ2-2	CSVLQNTGELFF
TRBV25-1	.	TRBJ1-1	CASSDGQSNTEAFF
TRBV29-1	.	TRBJ2-7	CSVELWDPYEQYF
TRBV24-1	TRBD1	TRBJ1-4	CATSESGTGSGKLFF
TRBV7-9	.	TRBJ2-2	CASSLVPRTLLGELFF
TRBV6-1	TRBD1	TRBJ1-5	CASSGQGKGNQPQHF
TRBV5-1	TRBD1	TRBJ1-4	CASSVQGAPNEKLFF
TRBV19	TRBD1	TRBJ2-7	CASSAGTAAHEQYF
TRBV7-9	.	TRBJ1-1	CASSLGQVEAFF
TRBV20-1	TRBD1	TRBJ1-5	CSARSGTGDQPQHF
TRBV7-2	.	TRBJ1-6	CASSPFQGHNSPLHF
TRBV24-1	.	TRBJ1-6	CATSPGLAGAISPLHF
TRBV15	TRBD1	TRBJ2-7	CATSRYGTASYEQYF
TRBV6-1	.	TRBJ2-5	CASNQTPGLQETQYF